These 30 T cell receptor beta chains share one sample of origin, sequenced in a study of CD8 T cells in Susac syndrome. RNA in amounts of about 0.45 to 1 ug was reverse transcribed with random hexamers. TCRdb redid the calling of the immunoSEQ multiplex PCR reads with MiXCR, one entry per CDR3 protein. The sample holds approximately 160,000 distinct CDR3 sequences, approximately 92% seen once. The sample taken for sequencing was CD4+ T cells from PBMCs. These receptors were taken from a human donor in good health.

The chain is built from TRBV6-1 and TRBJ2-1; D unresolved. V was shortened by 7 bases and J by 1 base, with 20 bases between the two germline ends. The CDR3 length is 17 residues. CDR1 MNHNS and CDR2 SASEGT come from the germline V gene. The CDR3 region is CASTSPDGRVSYNEQFF. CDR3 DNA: TGTGCCAGCACCTCCCCTGATGGTCGGGTATCCTACAATGAGCAGTTCTTC.

The CDR3 loop reads CASSLNGGGADTQYF. The CDR3 region has the DNA TGTGCCAGCAGCTTAAACGGGGGCGGCGCAGATACGCAGTATTTT. This rearrangement joins TRBV7-3 to TRBJ2-3, with D perhaps TRBD1 or TRBD2 (6 bases each). This CDR3 spans 15 amino acids. With 1 base removed from V and 4 bases from J, the gap between germline ends came to 12 bases. Germline V gene sequence: CDR1 SGHTA, CDR2 FQGTGA. The variable domain in full, completed from reference TRBV7-3 and TRBJ2-3, reads GAGVSQTPSNKVTEKGKYVELRCDPISGHTALYWYRQSLGQGPEFLIYFQGTGAADDSGLPNDRFFAVRPEGSVSTLKIQRTERGDSAVYLCASSLNGGGADTQYFGPGTRLTVL.

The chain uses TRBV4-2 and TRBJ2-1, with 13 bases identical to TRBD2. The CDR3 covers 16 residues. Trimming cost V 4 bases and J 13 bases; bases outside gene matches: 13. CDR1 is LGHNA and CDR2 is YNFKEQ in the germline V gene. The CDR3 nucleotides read TGTGCCAGCAGCCTTAGCGGGACTAGCGGGGACCTTGAACAGTTCTTC. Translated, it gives CASSLSGTSGDLEQFF.

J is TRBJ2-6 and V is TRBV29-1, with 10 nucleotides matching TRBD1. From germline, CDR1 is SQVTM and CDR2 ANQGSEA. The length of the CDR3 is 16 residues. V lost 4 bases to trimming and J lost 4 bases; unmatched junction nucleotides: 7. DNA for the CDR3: TGCAGCGTTGGGGGACAGGGGAATTCGGGGGCCAACGTCCTGACTTTC. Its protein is CSVGGQGNSGANVLTF.

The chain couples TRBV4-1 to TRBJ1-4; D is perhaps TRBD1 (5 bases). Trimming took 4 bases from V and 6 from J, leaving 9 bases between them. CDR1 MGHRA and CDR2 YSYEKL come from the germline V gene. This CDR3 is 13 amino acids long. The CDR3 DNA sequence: TGCGCCAGCAGCCGTCTAGGGGATGAAAAACTGTTTTTT. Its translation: CASSRLGDEKLFF.

The CDR3 nucleotides read TGCAGCGGGGGACAGGGAGAGGGAGGCTACACCTTC. Translation gives CSGGQGEGGYTF. V gene TRBV29-1 combines with J gene TRBJ1-2, with 9 nucleotides matching TRBD1. The CDR3 loop spans 12 amino acids. In germline, CDR1 is SQVTM, CDR2 ANQGSEA. The trim removed 7 bases at V and 8 bases at J, leaving 8 bases unmatched.

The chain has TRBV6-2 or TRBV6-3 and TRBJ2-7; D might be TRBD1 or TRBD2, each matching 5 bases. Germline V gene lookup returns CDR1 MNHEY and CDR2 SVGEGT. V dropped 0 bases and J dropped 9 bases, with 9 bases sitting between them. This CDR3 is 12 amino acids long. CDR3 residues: CASSYSTRGQYF. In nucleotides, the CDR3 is TGTGCCAGCAGTTACTCGACGAGGGGGCAGTACTTC.

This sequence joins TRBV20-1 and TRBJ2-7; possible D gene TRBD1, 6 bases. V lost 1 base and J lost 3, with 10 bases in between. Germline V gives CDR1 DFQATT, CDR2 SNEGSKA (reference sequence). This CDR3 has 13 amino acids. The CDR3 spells CSARVGGLYEQYF. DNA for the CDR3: TGCAGTGCTAGAGTTGGGGGCCTCTACGAGCAGTACTTC.

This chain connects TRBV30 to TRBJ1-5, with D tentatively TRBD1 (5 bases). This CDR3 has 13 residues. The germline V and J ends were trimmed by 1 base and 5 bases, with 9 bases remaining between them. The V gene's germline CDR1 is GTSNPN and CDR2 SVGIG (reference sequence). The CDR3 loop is CAWSGTTDQPQHF. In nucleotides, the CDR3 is TGTGCCTGGAGTGGGACGACAGATCAGCCCCAGCATTTT.

The CDR3 coding sequence is TGTGCCAGCAGCTTAATTAGGGACATAGGCTATGGCTACACCTTC. Translated: CASSLIRDIGYGYTF. This chain connects TRBV11-2 to TRBJ1-2; D may be TRBD1 (6 bases). Trimming left V 2 bases short and J 4 bases short, with 14 bases between. Looked up from germline, CDR1 is SGHAT and CDR2 is FQNNGV. There are 15 residues in the CDR3.

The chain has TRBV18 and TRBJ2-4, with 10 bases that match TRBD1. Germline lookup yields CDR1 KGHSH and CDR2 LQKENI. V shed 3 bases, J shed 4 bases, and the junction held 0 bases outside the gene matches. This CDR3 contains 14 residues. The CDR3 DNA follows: TGTGCCAGCTCACCGGACAGGGGGAAAAACATTCAGTACTTC. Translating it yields CASSPDRGKNIQYF.

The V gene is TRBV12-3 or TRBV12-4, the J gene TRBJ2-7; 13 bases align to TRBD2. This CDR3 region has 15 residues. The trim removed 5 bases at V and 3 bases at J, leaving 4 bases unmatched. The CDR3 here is CASSLRTSGSYEQYF. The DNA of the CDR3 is TGTGCCAGCAGTCTCAGGACTAGCGGGAGCTACGAGCAGTACTTC.

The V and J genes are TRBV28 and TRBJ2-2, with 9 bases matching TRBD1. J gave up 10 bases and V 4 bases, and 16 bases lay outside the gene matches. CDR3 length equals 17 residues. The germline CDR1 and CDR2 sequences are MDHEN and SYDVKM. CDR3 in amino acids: CASSSWDRDSNTKELFF. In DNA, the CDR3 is TGTGCCAGCAGTTCCTGGGACAGGGATTCGAACACCAAGGAGCTGTTTTTT.

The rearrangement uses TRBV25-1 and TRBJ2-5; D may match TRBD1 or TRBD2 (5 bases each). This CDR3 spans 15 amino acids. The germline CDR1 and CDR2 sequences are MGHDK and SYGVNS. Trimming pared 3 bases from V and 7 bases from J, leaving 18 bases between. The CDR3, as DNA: TGTGCCAGCAGTGATTACCGGGACCCCGCAAGGACCCAGTACTTC. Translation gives CASSDYRDPARTQYF.

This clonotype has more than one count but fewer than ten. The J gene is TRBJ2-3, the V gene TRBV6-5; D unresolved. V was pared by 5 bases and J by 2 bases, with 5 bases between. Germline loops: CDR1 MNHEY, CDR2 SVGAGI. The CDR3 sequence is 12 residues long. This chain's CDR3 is CASSTTTDTQYF. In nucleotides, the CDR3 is TGTGCCAGCAGTACGACCACAGATACGCAGTATTTT.

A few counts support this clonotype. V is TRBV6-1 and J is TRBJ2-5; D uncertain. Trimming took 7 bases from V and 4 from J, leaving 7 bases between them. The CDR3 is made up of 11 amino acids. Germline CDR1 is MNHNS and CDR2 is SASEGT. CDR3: CASTASETQYF. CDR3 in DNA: TGTGCCAGCACGGCGTCAGAGACCCAGTACTTC.

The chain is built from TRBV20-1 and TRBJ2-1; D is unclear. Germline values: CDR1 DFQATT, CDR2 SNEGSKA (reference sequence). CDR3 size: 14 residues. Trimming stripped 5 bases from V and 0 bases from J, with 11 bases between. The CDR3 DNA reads TGCAGTGCTCCCCCACCCAGCTCCTACAATGAGCAGTTCTTC. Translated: CSAPPPSSYNEQFF.

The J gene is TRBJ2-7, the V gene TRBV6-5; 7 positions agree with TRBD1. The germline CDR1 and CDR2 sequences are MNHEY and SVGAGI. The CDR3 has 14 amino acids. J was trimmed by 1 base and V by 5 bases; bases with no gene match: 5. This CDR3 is CASSAGTASYEQYF. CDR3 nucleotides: TGTGCCAGCAGTGCCGGGACAGCATCCTACGAGCAGTACTTC.

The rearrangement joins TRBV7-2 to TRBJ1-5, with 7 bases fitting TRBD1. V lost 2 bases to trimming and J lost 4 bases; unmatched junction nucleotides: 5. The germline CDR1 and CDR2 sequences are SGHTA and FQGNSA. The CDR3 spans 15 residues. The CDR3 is CASSLRDSLNQPQHF. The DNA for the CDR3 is TGTGCCAGCAGCTTAAGGGACAGCCTTAATCAGCCCCAGCATTTT.

For the CDR3, the DNA is TGTGCCATCAGTGAATGGGACTCCGGTCGGTACTTC. This translates into CAISEWDSGRYF. This chain links TRBV10-3 with TRBJ2-7, with D maybe TRBD2 (6 bases). Per the germline V gene, CDR1 is ENHRY and CDR2 is SYGVKD. The CDR3 is 12 residues long. Trimming removed 3 bases at V and 12 bases at J, with 15 bases between.

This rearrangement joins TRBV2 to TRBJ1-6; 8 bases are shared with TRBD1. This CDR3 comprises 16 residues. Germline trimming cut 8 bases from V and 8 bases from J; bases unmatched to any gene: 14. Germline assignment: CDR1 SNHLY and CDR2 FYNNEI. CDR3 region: CASGGAGGYFDSPLHF. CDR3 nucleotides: TGTGCCAGCGGGGGGGCAGGGGGCTACTTTGATTCACCCCTCCACTTT.

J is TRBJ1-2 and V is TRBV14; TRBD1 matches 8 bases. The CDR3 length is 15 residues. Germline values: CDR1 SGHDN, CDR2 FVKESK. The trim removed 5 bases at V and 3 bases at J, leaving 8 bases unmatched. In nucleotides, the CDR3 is TGTGCCAGCAGCGACAGGGGCCGCCCCCACTATGGCTACACCTTC. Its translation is CASSDRGRPHYGYTF.

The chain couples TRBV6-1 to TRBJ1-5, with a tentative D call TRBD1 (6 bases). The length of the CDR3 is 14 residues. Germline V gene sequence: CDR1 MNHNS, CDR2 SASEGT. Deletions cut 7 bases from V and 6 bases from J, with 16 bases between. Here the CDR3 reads CASTGAQGGQPQHF. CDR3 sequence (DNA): TGTGCCAGCACGGGGGCGCAGGGAGGTCAGCCCCAGCATTTT.

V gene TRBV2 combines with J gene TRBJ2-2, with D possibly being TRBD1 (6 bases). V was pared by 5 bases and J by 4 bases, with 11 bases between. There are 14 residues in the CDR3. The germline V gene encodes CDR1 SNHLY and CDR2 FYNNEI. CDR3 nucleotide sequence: TGTGCCAGCAGTAGGACAGCTCTCACCGGGGAGCTGTTTTTT. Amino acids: CASSRTALTGELFF.

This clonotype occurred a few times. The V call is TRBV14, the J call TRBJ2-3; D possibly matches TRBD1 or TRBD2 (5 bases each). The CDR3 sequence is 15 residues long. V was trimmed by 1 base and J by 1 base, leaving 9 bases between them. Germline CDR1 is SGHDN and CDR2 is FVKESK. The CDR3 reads CASSQVRGGTDTQYF. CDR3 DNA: TGTGCCAGCAGCCAAGTTCGAGGGGGCACAGATACGCAGTATTTT. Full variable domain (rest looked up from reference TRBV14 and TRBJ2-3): EAGVTQFPSHSVIEKGQTVTLRCDPISGHDNLYWYRRVMGKEIKFLLHFVKESKQDESGMPNNRFLAERTGGTYSTLKVQPAELEDSGVYFCASSQVRGGTDTQYFGPGTRLTVL.

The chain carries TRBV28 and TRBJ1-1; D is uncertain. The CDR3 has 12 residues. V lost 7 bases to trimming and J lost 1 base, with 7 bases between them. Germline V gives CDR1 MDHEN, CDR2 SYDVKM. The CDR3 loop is CASKLGNTEAFF. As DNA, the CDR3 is TGTGCCAGCAAATTAGGGAACACTGAAGCTTTCTTT.

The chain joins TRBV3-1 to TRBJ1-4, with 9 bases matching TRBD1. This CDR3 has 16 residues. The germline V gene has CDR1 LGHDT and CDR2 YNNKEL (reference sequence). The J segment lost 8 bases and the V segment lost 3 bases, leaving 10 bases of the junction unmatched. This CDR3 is CASSQSISTGGEKLFF. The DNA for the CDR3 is TGTGCCAGCAGCCAGAGCATCTCGACAGGGGGAGAAAAACTGTTTTTT. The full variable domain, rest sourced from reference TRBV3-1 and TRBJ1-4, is DTAVSQTPKYLVTQMGNDKSIKCEQNLGHDTMYWYKQDSKKFLKIMFSYNNKELIINETVPNRFSPKSPDKAHLNLHINSLELGDSAVYFCASSQSISTGGEKLFFGSGTQLSVL.

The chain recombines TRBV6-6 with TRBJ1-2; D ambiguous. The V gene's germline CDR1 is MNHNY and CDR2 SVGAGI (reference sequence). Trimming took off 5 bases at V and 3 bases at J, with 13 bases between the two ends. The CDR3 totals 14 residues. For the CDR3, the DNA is TGTGCCAGCAGTGCCCGTCCCTCGGACTATGGCTACACCTTC. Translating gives CASSARPSDYGYTF.

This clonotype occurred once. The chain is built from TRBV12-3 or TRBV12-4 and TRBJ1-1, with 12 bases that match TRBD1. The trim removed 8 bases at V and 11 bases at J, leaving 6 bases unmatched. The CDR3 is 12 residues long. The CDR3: CASRDRGRGAFF. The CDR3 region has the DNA TGTGCCAGCCGGGACAGGGGGCGGGGGGCTTTCTTT.

DNA for the CDR3: TGTGCCAGCAGTGACTACAGGGACGGCACTGAAGCTTTCTTT. Translated: CASSDYRDGTEAFF. This chain connects TRBV25-1 to TRBJ1-1; the D gene is possibly TRBD1 (6 bases). The V end was cut by 3 bases, the J end by 4 bases, with 12 bases between. Germline CDR1 reads MGHDK; CDR2 reads SYGVNS. The CDR3 is 14 residues long.